This T cell receptor (beta chain) was captured by sequencing in a study of identical twins. Whole-study findings and limits: Insertions were reduced in abundant cord blood beta clonotypes but not in memory repertoires. Because invariant MAIT and iNKT cells could be present, zero-insertion analyses could be partly confounded.

As for this clonotype: The antigen remains undetermined.

Trimming left V 0 bases short and J 2 bases short, with 11 bases between. CDR1 is SGHDT and CDR2 is YYEEEE in the germline V gene. The CDR3 extends over 16 amino acids. It was template switching that added a universal primer site, and there were unique molecular identifiers on the cDNA. TCRdb redid the calling of the 5' RACE reads with MiXCR, one entry per CDR3 protein. The sample records about 890,000 distinct CDR3 sequences, about 12% being singletons. Healthy Caucasians were all of the donors. These data were also reused for a study on yellow fever vaccine responses in identical twins.

Source material: PBMCs. The J gene is TRBJ2-2, the V gene TRBV5-6, with a weak D call TRBD2 (5 bases). The receptor's source is a woman between 18 and 29 years old in good health. CDR3 region: CASSLASGLNTGELFF. Written as DNA, the CDR3 is TGTGCCAGCAGCTTGGCCTCGGGGTTAAACACCGGGGAGCTGTTTTTT.